This record covers a single T cell receptor (beta chain). Only in-frame clones appear in the TCRdb table, and some are missing; sequencing was by immunoSEQ multiplex PCR. The data contain about 92,000 clones, almost 95% of them singletons. Germline-derived CDR1 and CDR2 are KGHSH and LQKENI. Trimming took 0 bases from V and 4 from J; bases not matched to a gene: 2. CDR3 length: 14 amino acids. The record originates from a study of T cell changes during pregnancy in multiple sclerosis. The sequencing here drew on peripheral blood, taken in the third trimester of pregnancy. The sequence was collected from a female donor with multiple sclerosis, enrolled in a pregnancy study. V usage is TRBV18 and J usage is TRBJ1-2; TRBD1 matches at 7 bases. The CDR3 nucleotides are TGTGCCAGCTCACCACCCGGGACAGCCTATGGCTACACCTTC. It yields the protein CASSPPGTAYGYTF.